These 19 T cell receptor beta chains came from one sample sequenced in a study of beta chain features in type 1 diabetes. The authors reverse transcribed all of the isolated RNA, so sequencing captured expressed TCRB transcripts. Using immunoSEQ multiplex PCR, the repertoire was profiled, and TCRdb retains in-frame clones only, with some absent. Among 310,000 or so clones listed, 9.5% to 11% were seen once. Material: naive CD4+ T cells from blood. Receptors originate from a woman under 40 in good health.

The chain uses TRBV11-2 and TRBJ1-4; D is unresolved. Trimming pared 5 bases from V and 8 bases from J, leaving 12 bases between. The CDR3 contains 13 residues. The germline V gene has CDR1 SGHAT and CDR2 FQNNGV. The CDR3 DNA is TGTGCCAGCAGCATAAGAAGGGAGGAAAAACTGTTTTTT. Its protein product is CASSIRREEKLFF.

The chain combines TRBV18 with TRBJ1-2; D uncertain. There are 15 residues in the CDR3. Trimming removed 1 base from V and 3 bases from J, with 12 bases in between. Germline CDR1 reads KGHSH; CDR2 reads LQKENI. The CDR3: CASSPLEGEDYGYTF. CDR3 DNA: TGTGCCAGCTCACCACTAGAAGGAGAAGACTATGGCTACACCTTC.

The chain links TRBV6-5 to TRBJ1-2; D is uncertain. Germline-derived CDR1 and CDR2 are MNHEY and SVGAGI. The V and J ends lost 4 bases and 4 bases respectively, with 13 bases between them. This CDR3 comprises 14 residues. Here the CDR3 reads CASSLLEGVYGYTF. The CDR3 coding sequence is TGTGCCAGCAGTTTACTGGAGGGTGTCTATGGCTACACCTTC.

The chain is built from TRBV5-1 and TRBJ2-5; D may be TRBD2 (6 bases). The germline CDR1 and CDR2 sequences are SGHRS and YFSETQ. The CDR3 is 16 amino acids. The ends were cut back, 0 bases at V and 4 bases at J, with 16 bases in the middle. The CDR3 loop is CASSLAGSLEGETQYF. The CDR3, as DNA: TGCGCCAGCAGCTTGGCCGGGAGCCTGGAGGGAGAGACCCAGTACTTC.

The J gene is TRBJ2-5, the V gene TRBV10-2; 8 bases map to TRBD1. Trimming at V came to 4 bases and at J to 5 bases, leaving 6 bases not matched to a gene. The CDR3 totals 14 residues. The germline V gene has CDR1 WSHSY and CDR2 SAAADI. CDR3 sequence reads: CASSVTDRVETQYF. CDR3 coding DNA: TGCGCCAGCAGTGTAACGGACAGGGTCGAGACCCAGTACTTC.

This clone was picked up a small number of times. The chain recombines TRBV30 with TRBJ2-5; the match to TRBD2 covers 7 bases. The CDR3 covers 14 residues. Germline values: CDR1 GTSNPN, CDR2 SVGIG (reference sequence). V lost 2 bases to trimming and J lost 2 bases; unmatched junction nucleotides: 5. For the CDR3, the DNA is TGTGCCTGGAGTTTTGGAGCGGGGCAAGAGACCCAGTACTTC. This translates into CAWSFGAGQETQYF.

For the CDR3, the DNA is TGTGCCAGCAGCTTAGGCGGGCTTATGAACACTGAAGCTTTCTTT. Translated, it gives CASSLGGLMNTEAFF. The rearrangement joins TRBV7-2 to TRBJ1-1; no definite D call. CDR3 length: 15 amino acids. Deletions cut 1 base from V and 0 bases from J, with 9 bases between. Germline V gene lookup returns CDR1 SGHTA and CDR2 FQGNSA. Full variable domain (outside the CDR3, taken from reference TRBV7-2 and TRBJ1-1): GAGVSQSPSNKVTEKGKDVELRCDPISGHTALYWYRQSLGQGLEFLIYFQGNSAPDKSGLPSDRFSAERTGGSVSTLTIQRTQQEDSAVYLCASSLGGLMNTEAFFGQGTRLTVV.

This clone has more than one count but fewer than ten. The V call is TRBV7-3, the J call TRBJ1-1, with D perhaps TRBD1 (6 bases). Trimming pared 3 bases from V and 1 base from J, leaving 9 bases between. The CDR3 spans 14 residues. Germline loops: CDR1 SGHTA, CDR2 FQGTGA. The CDR3 DNA reads TGTGCCAGCAGCTTGGGACACCAGAACACTGAAGCTTTCTTT. Its protein is CASSLGHQNTEAFF.

The chain employs TRBV30 and TRBJ2-1; 9 positions match TRBD2. The V and J ends lost 5 bases and 6 bases, in that order; junction bases with no gene match: 8. Germline values: CDR1 GTSNPN, CDR2 SVGIG (reference sequence). CDR3 length: 14 amino acids. CDR3 loop: CAWEIAGAGNEQFF. As DNA, the CDR3 is TGTGCCTGGGAGATAGCGGGAGCCGGCAATGAGCAGTTCTTC. The full variable domain, rest sourced from reference TRBV30 and TRBJ2-1, is SQTIHQWPATLVQPVGSPLSLECTVEGTSNPNLYWYRQAAGRGLQLLFYSVGIGQISSEVPQNLSASRPQDRQFILSSKKLLLSDSGFYLCAWEIAGAGNEQFFGPGTRLTVL.

In this sample, this clone turned up a few times. The gene calls are TRBV7-3 and TRBJ2-5, with TRBD2 identical over 13 bases. Looked up from germline, CDR1 is SGHTA and CDR2 is FQGTGA. This CDR3 is built from 15 residues. Trimming took 5 bases from V and 5 from J; bases not matched to a gene: 5. CDR3 protein: CASSTGLAGRETQYF. The CDR3 DNA sequence: TGTGCCAGCAGCACGGGACTAGCGGGACGGGAGACCCAGTACTTC. Drawing the rest from reference TRBV7-3 and TRBJ2-5, the complete variable domain is GAGVSQTPSNKVTEKGKYVELRCDPISGHTALYWYRQSLGQGPEFLIYFQGTGAADDSGLPNDRFFAVRPEGSVSTLKIQRTERGDSAVYLCASSTGLAGRETQYFGPGTRLLVL.

This chain uses TRBV19 with TRBJ2-3; 14 nucleotides match TRBD2. Trimming cost V 5 bases and J 6 bases; bases outside gene matches: 7. The germline gives CDR1 LNHDA, CDR2 SQIVND (reference sequence). This CDR3 contains 16 residues. In DNA, the CDR3 is TGTGCCAGTAGTCTGCGACTAGCGGGAGGGTTGGATACGCAGTATTTT. It codes for CASSLRLAGGLDTQYF.

J is TRBJ2-6 and V is TRBV27; perhaps TRBD1 as D (5 bases). Germline CDR1 and CDR2: MNHEY and SMNVEV (reference sequence). CDR3 length: 17 amino acids. V dropped 8 bases and J dropped 4 bases, with 21 bases sitting between them. CDR3 protein: CASRDARVMSGANVLTF. The CDR3 nucleotides are TGTGCCAGCCGCGACGCCAGGGTAATGTCCGGGGCCAACGTCCTGACTTTC.

This chain links TRBV5-4 with TRBJ2-3; a possible D gene is TRBD2 (6 bases). The V gene lost 2 bases and the J gene lost 2 bases, with 12 bases spanning the gap. The CDR3 extends over 15 amino acids. The germline V gene encodes CDR1 SGHNT and CDR2 YYREEE (reference sequence). The DNA of the CDR3 is TGTGCCAGCAGCTTCGGCGGCGGGAACACAGATACGCAGTATTTT. Translation gives CASSFGGGNTDTQYF.

This rearrangement joins TRBV7-2 to TRBJ2-5; D gene ambiguous. This CDR3 is 13 amino acids long. Between the trimmed V and J ends, which lost 8 bases and 2 bases, there was a span of 12 bases. Germline CDR1 SGHTA, CDR2 FQGNSA. The CDR3 sequence: CASRVSAQETQYF. The CDR3 nucleotides are TGTGCCAGCCGAGTATCTGCGCAAGAGACCCAGTACTTC.

V gene TRBV28 combines with J gene TRBJ2-7; a weak D match, TRBD2 (6 bases). The CDR3 has 17 amino acids. Germline assignment: CDR1 MDHEN and CDR2 SYDVKM. V was pared by 10 bases and J by 0 bases, with 25 bases between. CDR3 amino acids: CAINPSGGAFDSYEQYF. The CDR3, as DNA: TGTGCCATCAACCCCTCCGGGGGAGCTTTCGACTCCTACGAGCAGTACTTC.

The chain recombines TRBV5-4 with TRBJ2-3; 10 nucleotides line up with TRBD2. This CDR3 spans 16 amino acids. The germline CDR1 and CDR2 sequences are SGHNT and YYREEE (reference sequence). V lost 4 bases to trimming and J lost 2 bases; unmatched junction nucleotides: 7. CDR3 residues: CASSRSGRSFTDTQYF. The CDR3 nucleotides read TGTGCCAGCAGCCGTAGCGGGAGGTCCTTCACAGATACGCAGTATTTT.

The V and J genes are TRBV27 and TRBJ2-4, with D hard to call. The CDR3 consists of 15 residues. Germline lookup yields CDR1 MNHEY and CDR2 SMNVEV (reference sequence). Trimming took 6 bases from V and 0 from J, leaving 12 bases between them. This chain's CDR3 is CASSGHPSAKNIQYF. The CDR3 bases are TGTGCCAGCAGCGGTCATCCTTCAGCCAAAAACATTCAGTACTTC.

This clone was picked up a small number of times. CDR3 DNA: TGTGCCAGCTCACCGCCGGGACAGAGTTCCTACAATGAGCAGTTCTTC. This translates into CASSPPGQSSYNEQFF. The chain is built from TRBV18 and TRBJ2-1, with TRBD1 matching 7 bases. The CDR3 spans 16 residues. CDR1 and CDR2 from the germline V gene are KGHSH and LQKENI. Unmatched junction bases numbered 6, after V lost 3 bases and J lost 1 base.

The rearrangement joins TRBV28 to TRBJ2-5, with 9 positions matching TRBD1. The germline V gene has CDR1 MDHEN and CDR2 SYDVKM. The trim removed 6 bases at V and 5 bases at J, leaving 13 bases unmatched. The CDR3 is 16 residues long. This CDR3 is CASRRIPGQGTETQYF. The CDR3 nucleotides read TGTGCCAGCAGGCGAATACCGGGACAGGGTACGGAGACCCAGTACTTC.